The present entry profiles one T cell receptor beta chain with its context. This specimen comes from a study of blood T cell repertoires in COVID-19. This CDR3 is built from 13 residues. V lost 6 bases, J lost 8 bases, and 13 bases lay in between. Germline-derived CDR1 and CDR2 are LNHNV and YYDKDF (reference sequence). Method: immunoSEQ multiplex PCR; TCRdb's copy keeps in-frame clones and lacks some. The repertoire holds roughly 100,000 clones, with approximately 88% as singletons. The receptor was derived from a human donor in a cohort sampled during active COVID-19. The chain has TRBV15 and TRBJ1-4; possibly TRBD1 for D (5 bases). The sample taken for sequencing was peripheral blood. The chain's CDR3 is CATRGRVGEKLFF. CDR3 coding DNA: TGTGCCACCAGGGGCAGGGTCGGGGAAAAACTGTTTTTT. Filled out from reference TRBV15 and TRBJ1-4, the complete variable domain reads DAMVIQNPRYQVTQFGKPVTLSCSQTLNHNVMYWYQQKSSQAPKLLFHYYDKDFNNEADTPDNFQSRRPNTSFCFLDIRSPGLGDTAMYLCATRGRVGEKLFFGSGTQLSVL.